This paragraph reports one TCR beta chain. Its antigen is unknown. Profiling relied on immunoSEQ multiplex PCR, and the TCRdb table lists in-frame clones only, not all of them. The sample contains some 76,000 clones, 80% to 95% of which appear only once. This entry comes from a study of OX40 agonist ivuxolimab in advanced cancers. The CDR3 runs 15 residues. Germline values: CDR1 SGDLS, CDR2 YYNGEE. Between the trimmed V and J ends, which lost 2 bases and 8 bases, there was a span of 17 bases. Points from the study as a whole: Antigen targets of the expanded peripheral T cells went undetermined.

The chain uses TRBV9 and TRBJ2-1; tentatively, D is TRBD2 (6 bases). The sequence derives from an adult with an advanced solid tumor such as melanoma, head and neck, liver or kidney cancer. This specimen was CD4+ or CD8+ T cells sorted from blood, taken in a trial of the OX40 agonist ivuxolimab. CDR3 sequence: CASSVSGTLLDEQFF. The CDR3 DNA reads as TGTGCCAGCAGCGTTTCCGGGACTCTTTTGGATGAGCAGTTCTTC. The entire variable domain, with the rest obtained from reference TRBV9 and TRBJ2-1, is as follows: DSGVTQTPKHLITATGQRVTLRCSPRSGDLSVYWYQQSLDQGLQFLIQYYNGEERAKGNILERFSAQQFPDLHSELNLSSLELGDSALYFCASSVSGTLLDEQFFGPGTRLTVL.